A selection of T cell receptor beta chains follows, all from one sample in a study of blood T cell repertoires in COVID-19. TCRdb's table, derived via immunoSEQ multiplex PCR, lists solely in-frame clones and lacks some. The table shows roughly 240,000 clones, with approximately 85% occurring only once. What was sequenced was peripheral blood. The receptors come from a man between 45 and 60 years old with COVID-19, enrolled during active disease. CDR3s include the opening cysteine and the closing phenylalanine or tryptophan. D genes are given only for firm matches. Expanded clones get a size class; other rows say once, few or many, or leave the size out.

D: -
J: TRBJ1-5
V: TRBV28
size: -
CDR3: CATRTAKSNQPQHF
DNA: TGTGCCACCAGGACAGCGAAGAGCAATCAGCCCCAGCATTTT

D: TRBD1
J: TRBJ2-2
V: TRBV28
size: -
CDR3: CASTSGQGYFGELFF
DNA: TGTGCCAGCACCTCGGGACAGGGGTATTTCGGGGAGCTGTTTTTT

D: -
J: TRBJ1-6
V: TRBV19
size: -
CDR3: CASSIVQKNSPLHF
DNA: TGTGCCAGTAGTATAGTCCAGAAAAATTCACCCCTCCACTTT

D: -
J: TRBJ1-6
V: TRBV28
size: few
CDR3: CASSSTRDTRNSPLHF
DNA: TGTGCCAGCAGTTCAACTCGGGACACGAGAAATTCACCCCTCCACTTT

D: -
J: TRBJ2-3
V: TRBV24-1
size: -
CDR3: CATSDRGGDTQYF
DNA: TGTGCCACCAGTGATAGGGGGGGGGATACGCAGTATTTT

D: -
J: TRBJ2-7
V: TRBV14
size: -
CDR3: CASSLRGGGPHEQYF
DNA: TGTGCCAGCAGTCTGAGAGGGGGGGGGCCCCACGAGCAGTACTTC

D: -
J: TRBJ1-3
V: TRBV5-4
size: -
CDR3: CASSSGAGAAGNTIYF
DNA: TGTGCCAGCAGCTCTGGAGCGGGGGCTGCTGGAAACACCATATATTTT

D: TRBD2
J: TRBJ2-2
V: TRBV10-3
size: -
CDR3: CAISDDGGASRTGTGELFF
DNA: TGTGCCATCAGTGATGACGGGGGGGCCAGCAGAACGGGCACCGGGGAGCTGTTTTTT

D: TRBD1
J: TRBJ2-1
V: TRBV27
size: -
CDR3: CASSFGQGTGEQFF
DNA: TGTGCCAGCAGTTTTGGACAGGGAACAGGAGAGCAGTTCTTC

D: -
J: TRBJ1-3
V: TRBV30
size: -
CDR3: CAWTPGNPGNTIYF
DNA: TGTGCCTGGACCCCCGGGAACCCGGGAAACACCATATATTTT

D: -
J: TRBJ1-3
V: TRBV5-1
size: once
CDR3: CASSLAWGQSGNTIYF
DNA: TGCGCCAGCAGCTTGGCCTGGGGACAATCTGGAAACACCATATATTTT

D: -
J: TRBJ1-1
V: TRBV3-1/TRBV3-2
size: -
CDR3: CASSQGPGREAEAFF
DNA: TGTGCCAGCAGCCAAGGTCCAGGCAGGGAGGCTGAAGCTTTCTTT

D: -
J: TRBJ2-3
V: TRBV6-6
size: -
CDR3: CASTKAIADTQYF
DNA: TGTGCCAGCACCAAAGCCATCGCAGATACGCAGTATTTT

D: TRBD1
J: TRBJ2-7
V: TRBV3-1/TRBV3-2
size: -
CDR3: CASSQAPQGVMGEQYF
DNA: TGTGCCAGCAGCCAGGCGCCTCAGGGGGTAATGGGCGAGCAGTACTTC

D: TRBD1
J: TRBJ1-6
V: TRBV30
size: -
CDR3: CAWGRTGGNSPLHF
DNA: TGTGCCTGGGGGAGGACAGGGGGGAATTCACCCCTCCACTTT

D: TRBD2
J: TRBJ2-3
V: TRBV5-4
size: -
CDR3: CASSGTSLDTQYF
DNA: TGTGCCAGCAGCGGGACTAGCTTAGATACGCAGTATTTT

D: TRBD1
J: TRBJ2-7
V: TRBV6-4
size: -
CDR3: CASSEAGTDSYEQYF
DNA: TGTGCCAGCAGTGAGGCCGGGACAGACTCCTACGAGCAGTACTTC

D: TRBD1
J: TRBJ1-6
V: TRBV28
size: -
CDR3: CASSSGDRGNSPLHF
DNA: TGTGCCAGCAGCTCGGGGGACAGGGGTAATTCACCCCTCCACTTT

D: TRBD2
J: TRBJ2-1
V: TRBV3-1/TRBV3-2
size: -
CDR3: CASSQGLAGEQFF
DNA: TGTGCCAGCAGCCAGGGACTAGCGGGGGAGCAGTTCTTC

D: -
J: TRBJ1-5
V: TRBV6-5
size: few
CDR3: CATTPKPNQPQHF
DNA: TGTGCCACTACCCCCAAGCCCAATCAGCCCCAGCATTTT

D: -
J: TRBJ1-4
V: TRBV29-1
size: -
CDR3: CSVTGDSATNEKLFF
DNA: TGCAGCGTCACCGGGGATAGTGCAACTAATGAAAAACTGTTTTTT

D: TRBD2
J: TRBJ2-1
V: TRBV15
size: -
CDR3: CATGLAGGITEQFF
DNA: TGTGCCACGGGTCTAGCGGGGGGCATCACTGAGCAGTTCTTC

D: -
J: TRBJ2-5
V: TRBV7-7
size: -
CDR3: CASSSERGQQETQYF
DNA: TGTGCTAGCAGCTCAGAGCGGGGACAACAAGAGACCCAGTACTTC

D: -
J: TRBJ1-1
V: TRBV3-1/TRBV3-2
size: once
CDR3: CASSRDTGPPRAEAFF
DNA: TGTGCCAGCAGCCGGGACACTGGGCCCCCGAGGGCTGAAGCTTTCTTT

D: TRBD1
J: TRBJ1-4
V: TRBV7-9
size: -
CDR3: CASSSTGGWHEKLFF
DNA: TGTGCCAGCAGCTCGACAGGGGGATGGCATGAAAAACTGTTTTTT

D: -
J: TRBJ1-4
V: TRBV3-1/TRBV3-2
size: -
CDR3: CVPGHSDEKLFF
DNA: TGTGTCCCGGGACATTCTGATGAAAAACTGTTTTTT

D: -
J: TRBJ1-1
V: TRBV30
size: -
CDR3: CAWNDIDRNTEAFF
DNA: TGTGCCTGGAATGACATCGACAGGAACACTGAAGCTTTCTTT

D: -
J: TRBJ1-1
V: TRBV30
size: once
CDR3: CALGKGLNTEAFF
DNA: TGTGCCTTGGGAAAGGGGTTGAACACTGAAGCTTTCTTT

D: TRBD2
J: TRBJ2-2
V: TRBV7-2
size: few
CDR3: CASSSLAGGNTGELFF
DNA: TGTGCCAGCAGCTCCTTAGCGGGGGGCAACACCGGGGAGCTGTTTTTT

D: TRBD2
J: TRBJ2-1
V: TRBV9
size: -
CDR3: CASSVSGGSNNEQFF
DNA: TGTGCCAGCAGCGTATCCGGGGGGTCAAACAATGAGCAGTTCTTC

D: TRBD1
J: TRBJ1-5
V: TRBV10-2
size: -
CDR3: CASSEVWDSYSNQPQHF
DNA: TGCGCCAGCAGTGAGGTATGGGACAGTTATAGCAATCAGCCCCAGCATTTT

D: TRBD1
J: TRBJ1-3
V: TRBV6-5
size: -
CDR3: CASSRTGGSNTIYF
DNA: TGTGCCAGCAGTCGGACAGGGGGTTCGAACACCATATATTTT

D: -
J: TRBJ2-6
V: TRBV7-9
size: -
CDR3: CASSSGGANVLTF
DNA: TGTGCCAGCAGCTCGGGTGGGGCCAACGTCCTGACTTTC

D: -
J: TRBJ2-1
V: TRBV4-3
size: -
CDR3: CASSQGSGYFYNEQFF
DNA: TGCGCCAGCAGCCAAGGCAGCGGCTACTTCTACAATGAGCAGTTCTTC

D: TRBD1
J: TRBJ1-5
V: TRBV27
size: few
CDR3: CASRAGGGGSNQPQHF
DNA: TGTGCCAGCAGGGCAGGGGGTGGGGGTAGCAATCAGCCCCAGCATTTT

D: TRBD1
J: TRBJ1-6
V: TRBV30
size: few
CDR3: CAWSQTDRVASPLHF
DNA: TGTGCCTGGAGTCAGACTGACAGGGTGGCTTCACCCCTCCACTTT

D: -
J: TRBJ2-7
V: TRBV5-1
size: few
CDR3: CASSLAGNTYEQYF
DNA: TGCGCCAGCAGCTTGGCGGGTAACACCTACGAGCAGTACTTC

D: -
J: TRBJ2-5
V: TRBV29-1
size: -
CDR3: CSADRERETQYF
DNA: TGCAGCGCGGACCGGGAAAGGGAGACCCAGTACTTC

D: -
J: TRBJ2-1
V: TRBV23-1
size: -
CDR3: CASITGRAAALLERGRSYNEQFF
DNA: TGCGCCAGCATAACCGGCAGGGCAGCTGCCCTACTGGAACGAGGACGCTCCTACAATGAGCAGTTCTTC

D: TRBD1
J: TRBJ2-7
V: TRBV5-1
size: -
CDR3: CASSLGTGTGSYEQYF
DNA: TGCGCCAGCAGCTTGGGGACCGGGACAGGATCCTACGAGCAGTACTTC

D: -
J: TRBJ1-1
V: TRBV7-9
size: -
CDR3: CASSYPLSPEAFF
DNA: TGTGCCAGCAGCTACCCGCTTAGCCCTGAAGCTTTCTTT

D: -
J: TRBJ1-1
V: TRBV14
size: -
CDR3: CASSQVGSAEAFF
DNA: TGTGCCAGCAGCCAAGTAGGGAGCGCTGAAGCTTTCTTT

D: -
J: TRBJ2-7
V: TRBV7-2
size: -
CDR3: CASSFTAYEQYF
DNA: TGTGCCAGCAGCTTTACAGCCTACGAGCAGTACTTC

D: TRBD1
J: TRBJ2-6
V: TRBV19
size: -
CDR3: CASSISRTGASSGANVLTF
DNA: TGTGCCAGTAGTATATCCCGGACAGGGGCCAGCTCTGGGGCCAACGTCCTGACTTTC

D: -
J: TRBJ2-3
V: TRBV3-1/TRBV3-2
size: once
CDR3: CASRPTSSPRDTQYF
DNA: TGTGCCAGCAGGCCCACTTCCTCCCCGAGGGATACGCAGTATTTT

D: -
J: TRBJ1-5
V: TRBV30
size: -
CDR3: CAWSYQGNQPQHF
DNA: TGTGCCTGGAGTTACCAGGGCAATCAGCCCCAGCATTTT

D: TRBD2
J: TRBJ2-1
V: TRBV4-3
size: -
CDR3: CASSQRTGGGRGAKKQQEQFF
DNA: TGCGCCAGCAGCCAACGAACCGGGGGCGGGCGGGGGGCGAAAAAACAACAGGAGCAGTTCTTC

D: TRBD1
J: TRBJ1-6
V: TRBV5-1
size: -
CDR3: CASSLGTGDNSPLHF
DNA: TGCGCCAGCAGCCTCGGGACAGGGGATAATTCACCCCTCCACTTT

D: TRBD1
J: TRBJ2-3
V: TRBV7-2
size: -
CDR3: CASSYQGAHPDTQYF
DNA: TGTGCCAGCAGCTACCAGGGGGCGCATCCAGATACGCAGTATTTT